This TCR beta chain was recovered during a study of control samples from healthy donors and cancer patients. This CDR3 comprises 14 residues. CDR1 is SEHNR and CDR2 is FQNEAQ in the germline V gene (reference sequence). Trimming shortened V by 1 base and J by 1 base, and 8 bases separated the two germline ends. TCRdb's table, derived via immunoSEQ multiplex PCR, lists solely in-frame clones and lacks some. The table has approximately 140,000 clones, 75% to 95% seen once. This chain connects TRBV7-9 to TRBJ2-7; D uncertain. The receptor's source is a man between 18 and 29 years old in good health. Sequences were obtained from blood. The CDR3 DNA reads TGTGCCAGCAGCTTAGGGGGTTGGTCCTACGAGCAGTACTTC. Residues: CASSLGGWSYEQYF.